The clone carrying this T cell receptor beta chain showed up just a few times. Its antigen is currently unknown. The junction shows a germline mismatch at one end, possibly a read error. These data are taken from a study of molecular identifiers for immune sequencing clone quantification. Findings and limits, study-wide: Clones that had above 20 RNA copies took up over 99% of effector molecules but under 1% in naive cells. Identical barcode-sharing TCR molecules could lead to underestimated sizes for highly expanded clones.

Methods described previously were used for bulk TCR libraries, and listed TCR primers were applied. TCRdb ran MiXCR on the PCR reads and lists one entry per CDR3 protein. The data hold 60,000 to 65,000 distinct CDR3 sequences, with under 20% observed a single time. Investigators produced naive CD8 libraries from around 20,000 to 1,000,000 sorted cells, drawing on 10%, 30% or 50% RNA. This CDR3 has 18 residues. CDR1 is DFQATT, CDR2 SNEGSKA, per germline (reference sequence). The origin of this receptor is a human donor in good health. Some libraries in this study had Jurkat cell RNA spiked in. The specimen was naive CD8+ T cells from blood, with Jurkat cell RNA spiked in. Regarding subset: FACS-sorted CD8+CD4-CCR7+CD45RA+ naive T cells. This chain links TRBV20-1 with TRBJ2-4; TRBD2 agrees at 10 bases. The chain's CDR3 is CSAYETSGLMLAKSIQYF. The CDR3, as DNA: TGCAGTGCCTATGAGACTAGCGGGCTAATGTTAGCCAAAAGCATTCAGTACTTC.